This T cell receptor beta chain was sequenced during a study of T cell changes during pregnancy in multiple sclerosis. The CDR3 length is 14 residues. CDR1 GTSNPN and CDR2 SVGIG come from the germline V gene (reference sequence). V shed 0 bases and J shed 9 bases, with 17 bases lying between them. TCRdb's table, derived via immunoSEQ multiplex PCR, lists solely in-frame clones and lacks some. In the table there are some 100,000 clones, over 85% of which are singletons. The material was peripheral blood, obtained in the second trimester of pregnancy. This sequence was found in a female donor with multiple sclerosis, enrolled in a pregnancy study. This chain links TRBV30 with TRBJ2-5, with a weak D call TRBD2 (5 bases). The CDR3 sequence: CAWSVLRDNRSQYF. The CDR3 DNA is TGTGCCTGGAGTGTACTCCGGGATAATAGGTCCCAGTACTTC. Combining the CDR3 with reference TRBV30 and TRBJ2-5 gives the whole variable domain SQTIHQWPATLVQPVGSPLSLECTVEGTSNPNLYWYRQAAGRGLQLLFYSVGIGQISSEVPQNLSASRPQDRQFILSSKKLLLSDSGFYLCAWSVLRDNRSQYFGPGTRLLVL.